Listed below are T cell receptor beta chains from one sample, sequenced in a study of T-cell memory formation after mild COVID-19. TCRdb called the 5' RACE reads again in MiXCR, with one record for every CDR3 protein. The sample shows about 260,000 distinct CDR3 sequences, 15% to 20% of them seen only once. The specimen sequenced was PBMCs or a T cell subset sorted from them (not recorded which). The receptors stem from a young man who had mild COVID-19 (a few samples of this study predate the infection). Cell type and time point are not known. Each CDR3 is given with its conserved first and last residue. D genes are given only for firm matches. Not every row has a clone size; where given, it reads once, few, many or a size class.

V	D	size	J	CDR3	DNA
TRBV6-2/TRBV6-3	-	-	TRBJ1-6	CASYDGRALHF	TGTGCCAGCTACGACGGGCGGGCCCTCCACTTT
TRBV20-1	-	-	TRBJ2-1	CSARRAPYNEQFF	TGCAGTGCGCGCCGGGCCCCGTACAATGAGCAGTTCTTC
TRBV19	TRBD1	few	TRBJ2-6	CASQTGASGANVLTF	TGTGCCAGCCAAACAGGGGCCTCTGGGGCCAACGTCCTGACTTTC
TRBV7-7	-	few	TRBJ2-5	CASSLGGGPETQYF	TGTGCTAGCAGCTTAGGCGGTGGGCCGGAGACCCAGTACTTC
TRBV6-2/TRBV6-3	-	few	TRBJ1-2	CASSYAFPGSGRGYTF	TGTGCCAGCAGTTACGCCTTCCCGGGCTCGGGCCGGGGCTACACCTTC
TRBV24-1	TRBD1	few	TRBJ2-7	CATSSQDRGHNEQYF	TGTGCCACCAGTTCTCAGGACAGGGGCCACAACGAGCAGTACTTC
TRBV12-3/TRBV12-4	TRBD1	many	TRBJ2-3	CASSYRGTGMFGHTQYF	TGTGCCAGCAGTTACCGGGGGACAGGGATGTTCGGGCATACGCAGTATTTT
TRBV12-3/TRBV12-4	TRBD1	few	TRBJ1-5	CASSPTGGHQPQHF	TGTGCCAGCAGCCCGACAGGGGGCCATCAGCCCCAGCATTTT
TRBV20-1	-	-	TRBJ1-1	CSARALGLNTEAFF	TGCAGTGCTAGAGCATTAGGGTTGAACACTGAAGCTTTCTTT
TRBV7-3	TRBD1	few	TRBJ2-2	CASSLTGDRGTGELFF	TGTGCCAGCAGCCTTACCGGGGACAGGGGCACCGGGGAGCTGTTTTTT
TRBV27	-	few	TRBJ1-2	CASRSSGGDGYTF	TGTGCCAGCAGGTCCTCGGGGGGGGATGGCTACACCTTC
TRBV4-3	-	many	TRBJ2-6	CASSRQGSGANVLTF	TGCGCCAGCAGCCGTCAGGGTTCTGGGGCCAACGTCCTGACTTTC
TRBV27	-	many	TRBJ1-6	CASSLQYSVSALHF	TGTGCCAGCAGCTTACAGTATTCGGTCAGCGCCCTCCACTTT
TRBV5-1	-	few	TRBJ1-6	CASSLFPYSPLHF	TGCGCCAGCAGCTTGTTTCCGTATTCACCCCTCCACTTT
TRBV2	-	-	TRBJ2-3	CASSGLVTTDTQYF	TGTGCCAGCAGTGGTCTAGTTACCACAGATACGCAGTATTTT
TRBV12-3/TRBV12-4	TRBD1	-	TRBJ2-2	CATTDRDGTGELFF	TGTGCCACCACGGACAGGGACGGCACCGGGGAGCTGTTTTTT
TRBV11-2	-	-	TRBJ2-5	CASSFEGRDETQYF	TGTGCCAGCAGCTTCGAGGGCAGGGACGAGACCCAGTACTTC
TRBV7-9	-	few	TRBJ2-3	CASSSSGVSTDTQYF	TGTGCCAGCAGCTCCTCGGGGGTGAGCACAGATACGCAGTATTTT
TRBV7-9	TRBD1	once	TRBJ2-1	CASSLGRTGDEQFF	TGTGCCAGCAGCTTAGGTCGGACAGGGGATGAGCAGTTCTTC
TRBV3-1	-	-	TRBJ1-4	CASSQSGSNEKLFF	TGTGCCAGCAGCCAATCAGGCTCCAATGAAAAACTGTTTTTT
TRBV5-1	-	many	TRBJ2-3	CASSSRDPRADTQYF	TGCGCCAGCAGCTCCCGGGACCCGAGGGCAGATACGCAGTATTTT
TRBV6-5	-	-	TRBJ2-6	CASSYFVSGANVLTF	TGTGCCAGCAGTTACTTTGTGTCTGGGGCCAACGTCCTGACTTTC
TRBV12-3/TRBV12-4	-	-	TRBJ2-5	CASSLQQGETQYF	TGTGCCAGCAGTTTGCAACAGGGTGAGACCCAGTACTTC
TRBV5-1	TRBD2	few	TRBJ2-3	CASSLGTSGTTDTQYF	TGCGCCAGCAGCTTGGGGACTAGCGGAACCACAGATACGCAGTATTTT
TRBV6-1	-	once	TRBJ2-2	CASSRDTVTGELFF	TGTGCCAGCAGTCGGGACACCGTCACCGGGGAGCTGTTTTTT
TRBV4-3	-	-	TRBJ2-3	CASSQVRVSTDTQYF	TGCGCCAGCAGCCAAGTCAGGGTTAGCACAGATACGCAGTATTTT
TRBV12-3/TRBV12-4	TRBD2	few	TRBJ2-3	CASSLGLAGGGTDTQYF	TGTGCCAGCAGTCTCGGACTAGCGGGGGGCGGCACAGATACGCAGTATTTT
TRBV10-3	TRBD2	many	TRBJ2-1	CAISAGTSEVTEQFF	TGTGCCATCAGTGCGGGGACTAGCGAGGTCACGGAGCAGTTCTTC
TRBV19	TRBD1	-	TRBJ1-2	CASSSVQGAYGYTF	TGTGCCAGTAGTAGTGTCCAGGGGGCCTATGGCTACACCTTC
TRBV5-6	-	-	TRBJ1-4	CASSLQGLNEKLFF	TGTGCCAGCAGCTTGCAGGGACTTAATGAAAAACTGTTTTTT
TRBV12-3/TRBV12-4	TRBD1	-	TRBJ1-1	CASTQGGNTEAFF	TGTGCCAGCACCCAGGGGGGGAACACTGAAGCTTTCTTT
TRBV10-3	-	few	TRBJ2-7	CATRDSLLEQYF	TGTGCCACCCGGGACTCTCTGCTCGAGCAGTACTTC
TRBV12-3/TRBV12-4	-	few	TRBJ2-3	CASIPTASSTDTQYF	TGTGCCAGCATTCCGACGGCTTCTAGCACAGATACGCAGTATTTT
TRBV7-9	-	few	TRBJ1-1	CASSRDGNTEAFF	TGTGCCAGCTCCCGGGACGGAAACACTGAAGCTTTCTTT
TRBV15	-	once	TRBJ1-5	CATSSEGGAQPQHF	TGTGCCACCAGCAGTGAAGGGGGGGCCCAGCCCCAGCATTTT
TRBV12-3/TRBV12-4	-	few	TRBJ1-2	CASSFDSGLGYTF	TGTGCCAGCAGTTTCGATTCGGGGCTTGGCTACACCTTC
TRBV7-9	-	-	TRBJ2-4	CASSSGGIQYF	TGTGCCAGCAGCTCCGGCGGCATTCAGTACTTC
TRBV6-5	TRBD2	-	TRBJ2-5	CASRLSGWETQYF	TGTGCCAGCAGGCTTAGCGGGTGGGAGACCCAGTACTTC
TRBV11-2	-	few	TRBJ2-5	CASKPGSGARGETQYF	TGTGCCAGTAAGCCCGGATCGGGGGCCAGGGGAGAGACCCAGTACTTC
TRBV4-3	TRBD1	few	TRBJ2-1	CASSPTDRGGLGEQFF	TGCGCCAGCAGCCCTACGGACAGGGGGGGATTAGGTGAGCAGTTCTTC
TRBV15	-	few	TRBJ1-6	CATSRDGAQGGYSPLHF	TGTGCCACCAGCAGAGATGGGGCGCAAGGAGGGTATTCACCCCTCCACTTT
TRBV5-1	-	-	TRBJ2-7	CATAPARGVSYEQYF	TGCGCGACCGCCCCTGCCAGGGGAGTCTCCTACGAGCAGTACTTC
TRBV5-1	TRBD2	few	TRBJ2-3	CASNSGGPTDTQYF	TGCGCCAGCAACAGCGGGGGTCCCACAGATACGCAGTATTTT
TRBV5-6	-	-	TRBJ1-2	CASSPGFNYGYTF	TGTGCCAGCAGCCCGGGGTTTAACTATGGCTACACCTTC
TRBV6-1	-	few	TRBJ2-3	CASRKSQGLPDTQYF	TGTGCCAGCAGGAAATCACAGGGTTTACCAGATACGCAGTATTTT
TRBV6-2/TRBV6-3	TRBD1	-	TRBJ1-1	CASSSQGGGRGGTEAFF	TGTGCCAGCAGCTCTCAGGGGGGCGGGCGAGGTGGCACTGAAGCTTTCTTT
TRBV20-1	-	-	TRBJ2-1	CSARGRFQGSSYNEQFF	TGCAGTGCTAGAGGGAGGTTCCAGGGTAGCTCCTACAATGAGCAGTTCTTC
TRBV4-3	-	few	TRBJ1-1	CASSQEWARPMNTEAFF	TGCGCCAGCAGCCAAGAGTGGGCTAGACCCATGAACACTGAAGCTTTCTTT
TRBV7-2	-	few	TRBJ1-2	CASSPQGFYGYTF	TGTGCCAGCAGTCCACAGGGTTTTTACGGCTACACCTTC
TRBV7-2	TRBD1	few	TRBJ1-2	CASSYGPGQGNGYTF	TGTGCCAGCAGCTACGGGCCGGGACAGGGAAATGGCTACACCTTC
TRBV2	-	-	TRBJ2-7	CASSAPGKSSYEQYF	TGTGCCAGCAGTGCCCCGGGCAAGAGCTCCTACGAGCAGTACTTC
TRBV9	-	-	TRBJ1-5	CASSAGGTVNQPQHF	TGTGCCAGCAGCGCGGGAGGGACCGTCAATCAGCCCCAGCATTTT
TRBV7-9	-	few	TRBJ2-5	CASSLPSVKTQYF	TGTGCCAGCAGCTTACCTAGCGTGAAGACCCAGTACTTC